The TCR beta chain under discussion was sequenced for a study of identical twins listed by TCRdb under 2016. The study in broad terms: The study deep-sequenced TCR alpha and beta repertoires from monozygotic twins, unrelated adults of various ages and cord blood to test whether fetal clonotypes persist. Replicate twin experiments were performed at different times using different library preparation protocols to rule out contamination.

Every donor in the study was a healthy Caucasian. The twin cohort consisted of three pairs of female monozygotic twins, all aged roughly 18 to 29 years. Positive isolation kits from Invitrogen were used to isolate the CD4+ and CD8+ T cell populations. Broad study findings and their caveats: In monozygotic twins, out-of-frame TCR alpha sharing was systematically underestimated by recombination models, although the models agreed with sharing between unrelated individuals. Abundant cord blood beta clonotypes had fewer insertions, young adult naive repertoires showed a similar but weaker trend, and memory repertoires showed no such trend. Invariant T cells such as MAIT and iNKT could partly confound zero-insertion analyses, although diverse VJ usage argued against such confounding for most clonotypes. Excess twin sharing in beta out-of-frame sequences was weaker because fewer shared sequences lowered the signal-to-noise ratio. Because the same donors could not be followed over many years, conclusions were based on cross-sectional statistical analysis. Compared with coincidental sharing between unrelated individuals, an excess of low generation-probability sequences was observed among out-of-frame TCR alpha sequences shared between twins.

The method behind the library was 5' RACE. The sequencing machine was an Illumina HiSeq 2000. A universal primer binding site was added through template switching, and the final cDNA carried a unique molecular identifier so that TCR cDNA molecules could be counted accurately. Specific primers in the conserved constant-segment region were used to synthesize first-strand cDNA for TCR alpha and beta chains. To control for contamination, every cDNA library carried two barcodes: a SMART-Mk sample barcode plus Illumina barcodes. TruSeq adapter sequences, together with Illumina sample barcodes, were added in two successive PCR steps. The Illumina HiSeq platform was used with custom primers to sequence TCR alpha and beta cDNA libraries. In the original analysis: Raw reads were processed with MiGEC to extract unique molecular identifiers, and MiXCR was used to determine CDR3 positions. For each individual, recombination models were inferred using an EM algorithm with the repgenHMM and IGoR tools. The tcR package in R was used for shared clonotype analysis, with sharing normalized by the product of cloneset sizes. To study raw recombination free of thymic and clonal selection effects, out-of-frame nonproductive sequences were analyzed. Using fastp trimming at Q25 and MiXCR clonotype assembly, TCRdb reanalyzed the public sequencing data and kept in-frame beta chains. Records with the same CDR3 protein are collapsed into one entry carrying the most frequent genes and DNA. These V and J calls originate from TCRdb's pipeline instead of the authors' own analysis. The sample yields 500,000 to 550,000 distinct CDR3 sequences; 20% to 25% were counted once. Jointly, the top ten make up 0.45% to 0.5% of the sample.

A remark on this clonotype: Its recognized antigen is unknown. Base quality data are lacking; no much larger clone is found one base away.

The V end loses 6 bases and the J end loses 5 bases, and a stretch of 17 bases separates them. The CDR3 numbers 15 residues from cysteine through phenylalanine. Only the CDR3 part of the read is kept: 45 bases, read in frame from the first base. The germline V gene sets CDR1 to SNHLY and CDR2 to FYNNEI. These sequences were also reported in another study, on yellow fever vaccine responses in identical twins. The second paper further reports: According to the authors, in identical twins the way T cells responded to vaccination appeared partly convergent and partly personalized. Focusing on identical twins, the study followed the T cell clones that responded to the vaccine, and did so with precision.

This TCR was recovered from a woman aged 18-35 years in good health. This chain is built from TRBV2 and TRBJ2-1; TRBD1 could be the D gene, as 5 bases match. Sequencing used CD4+ T cells sorted from blood. Read as DNA, the sequence is TGTGCCAGCAGGACCCACGACAGCTTCCACAATGAGCAGTTCTTC. Translated, this is CASRTHDSFHNEQFF.